The 16 T cell receptor beta chains below come from one sample, sequenced in a study of blood T cell repertoires in COVID-19. Profiled with immunoSEQ multiplex PCR; TCRdb holds only in-frame clones, not every one. The repertoire includes around 190,000 clones, about 80% of them detected once, and about 7% sits in the top ten. Sequencing used peripheral blood. Receptors were obtained from a man aged 55 to 70 with acute or convalescent COVID-19.

V and J are TRBV4-2 and TRBJ2-7, with a possible D match to TRBD2 (6 bases). With 1 base removed from V and 2 bases from J, the gap between germline ends came to 12 bases. The CDR3 sequence is 15 residues long. Germline CDR1 LGHNA, CDR2 YNFKEQ. CDR3 amino acids: CASSQGTGVTYEQYF. The CDR3 DNA is TGTGCCAGCAGCCAAGGTACGGGGGTTACCTACGAGCAGTACTTC.

The J gene is TRBJ2-1, the V gene TRBV21-1; the listed D gene, TRBD2, was not tested against the DNA. TRBV21-1 is reported as a pseudogene. This CDR3 is built from 20 residues. The CDR3 spells CASSPPGLAGGSGVHNEQFF. The CDR3 DNA follows: TGTGCCAGCAGCCCTCCTGGACTAGCGGGAGGTTCTGGGGTCCACAATGAGCAGTTCTTC.

The CDR3 DNA is TGTGCCAGCAGCCCCTCCAGGGGGATCGCCGGGGAGCTGTTTTTT. The encoded protein is CASSPSRGIAGELFF. The rearrangement uses TRBV7-8 and TRBJ2-2; TRBD1 matches 7 bases. The V gene's germline CDR1 is SGHVS and CDR2 FQNEAQ. V lost 5 bases to trimming and J lost 6 bases; unmatched junction nucleotides: 9. The length of the CDR3 is 15 residues.

The chain links TRBV6-2 or TRBV6-3 to TRBJ2-7, with D perhaps TRBD2 (6 bases). This CDR3 has 14 amino acids. V lost 0 bases and J 3 bases, leaving 9 bases between the germline ends. Germline CDR1 reads MNHEY; CDR2 reads SVGEGT. Written as DNA, the CDR3 is TGTGCCAGCAGTTACTCGGGGGGACTCTACGAGCAGTACTTC. It is translated as CASSYSGGLYEQYF.

The chain joins TRBV6-5 to TRBJ2-5, with 7 bases matching TRBD1. Per the germline V gene, CDR1 is MNHEY and CDR2 is SVGAGI. V shed 0 bases and J 7 bases; nucleotides not matched to a gene: 5. CDR3 length: 14 residues. The CDR3 nucleotides read TGTGCCAGCAGTTACTCTTCACAGGGGAGGACCCAGTACTTC. Its translation is CASSYSSQGRTQYF.

This clone was picked up a small number of times. This chain uses TRBV3-1 (or the pseudogene TRBV3-2) with TRBJ2-7; D might be TRBD1 (6 bases). V shed 0 bases and J shed 2 bases, with 11 bases lying between them. Germline CDR1 is LGHDT and CDR2 is YNNKEL (reference sequence). CDR3 length equals 15 residues. The CDR3 loop reads CASSQEPTGTYEQYF. CDR3 nucleotides: TGTGCCAGCAGCCAAGAGCCTACAGGGACCTACGAGCAGTACTTC.

This rearrangement joins TRBV9 to TRBJ2-2; 10 positions agree with TRBD1. V shed 1 base, J shed 4 bases, and the junction held 4 bases outside the gene matches. The CDR3 is made up of 16 amino acids. Germline CDR1 is SGDLS and CDR2 is YYNGEE. CDR3 coding DNA: TGTGCCAGCAGCGTAACCGGGACAGGGGCCACCGGGGAGCTGTTTTTT. Translation gives CASSVTGTGATGELFF. The full variable domain, its missing parts supplied by reference TRBV9 and TRBJ2-2, is DSGVTQTPKHLITATGQRVTLRCSPRSGDLSVYWYQQSLDQGLQFLIQYYNGEERAKGNILERFSAQQFPDLHSELNLSSLELGDSALYFCASSVTGTGATGELFFGEGSRLTVL.

The chain employs TRBV24-1 and TRBJ2-2; TRBD2 agrees at 11 bases. The germline CDR1 and CDR2 sequences are KGHDR and SFDVKD. The ends lost 3 bases at V and 6 bases at J; junction bases unmatched: 17. This CDR3 has 20 residues. CDR3 coding DNA: TGTGCCACCAGTGATCCCCCGGGCACTAGCGGGAGAACTTTAGCCGGGGAGCTGTTTTTT. Amino acids: CATSDPPGTSGRTLAGELFF.

V usage is TRBV6-1 and J usage is TRBJ2-1; the match to TRBD1 covers 7 bases. Trimming at V came to 3 bases and at J to 7 bases, leaving 6 bases not matched to a gene. The CDR3 has 14 residues. Germline V gene lookup returns CDR1 MNHNS and CDR2 SASEGT. CDR3: CASSDPGQTNEQFF. The CDR3 DNA is TGTGCCAGCAGTGATCCGGGACAGACAAATGAGCAGTTCTTC.

J is TRBJ1-2 and V is TRBV7-2; 8 bases are shared with TRBD1. Unmatched junction bases numbered 9, after V lost 5 bases and J lost 4 bases. The germline V gene has CDR1 SGHTA and CDR2 FQGNSA. There are 15 residues in the CDR3. CDR3 sequence: CASSRDRGQGYGYTF. CDR3 coding DNA: TGTGCCAGCAGCCGTGACAGGGGCCAGGGCTATGGCTACACCTTC.

This chain joins TRBV11-1 and TRBJ2-6; TRBD1 might be the D (6 bases). V was shortened by 4 bases and J by 1 base, with 11 bases between the two germline ends. CDR1 and CDR2 from the germline V gene are SGHAT and FQDESV (reference sequence). This CDR3 spans 16 amino acids. The CDR3 loop reads CASSSWGTSGANVLTF. Here the CDR3 DNA reads TGTGCCAGCAGCTCCTGGGGGACATCTGGGGCCAACGTCCTGACTTTC.

CDR3 sequence: CAWHLPGTQGGNQPQHF. The CDR3 bases are TGTGCCTGGCATTTACCAGGGACTCAGGGGGGCAATCAGCCCCAGCATTTT. The rearrangement uses TRBV30 and TRBJ1-5, with 7 positions matching TRBD1. The J segment lost 2 bases and the V segment lost 5 bases, leaving 15 bases of the junction unmatched. Germline-derived CDR1 and CDR2 are GTSNPN and SVGIG (reference sequence). The CDR3 runs 17 residues.

This clone has a single count. This sequence joins TRBV7-2 and TRBJ2-7; 10 bases line up with TRBD2. The CDR3 is 18 residues long. J gave up 6 bases and V 1 base, and 15 bases lay outside the gene matches. The V gene's germline CDR1 is SGHTA and CDR2 FQGNSA. CDR3 DNA: TGTGCCAGCAGCTTAGAAGGTCCCCTAGCGGGGGTTTCCGTCGAGCAGTACTTC. Its protein is CASSLEGPLAGVSVEQYF. Full variable domain (missing parts from reference TRBV7-2 and TRBJ2-7): GAGVSQSPSNKVTEKGKDVELRCDPISGHTALYWYRQSLGQGLEFLIYFQGNSAPDKSGLPSDRFSAERTGGSVSTLTIQRTQQEDSAVYLCASSLEGPLAGVSVEQYFGPGTRLTVT.

The V gene is TRBV11-2, the J gene TRBJ2-1; no firm D call. The germline V and J ends were trimmed by 7 bases and 0 bases, with 10 bases remaining between them. The germline CDR1 and CDR2 sequences are SGHAT and FQNNGV. This CDR3 spans 14 amino acids. The CDR3, as DNA: TGTGCCAGCAAAAGCGCCCTCTCCTACAATGAGCAGTTCTTC. This sequence encodes CASKSALSYNEQFF.

The chain links TRBV19 to TRBJ2-2, with D maybe TRBD1 (6 bases). V was trimmed by 6 bases and J by 7 bases, leaving 9 bases between them. CDR3 length equals 12 residues. Germline loops: CDR1 LNHDA, CDR2 SQIVND (reference sequence). The CDR3 here is CASRQGDGELFF. As DNA, the CDR3 is TGTGCCAGTAGACAGGGCGACGGGGAGCTGTTTTTT.

This clone has a single count. J is TRBJ2-1 and V is TRBV27, with TRBD2 identical over 12 bases. With 2 bases clipped from V and 1 base from J, the junction kept 3 bases outside the gene matches. The CDR3 totals 17 residues. The germline V gene encodes CDR1 MNHEY and CDR2 SMNVEV (reference sequence). CDR3 in DNA: TGTGCCAGCAGTTTACTTGGACTAGCGGGGTCCTACAATGAGCAGTTCTTC. It codes for CASSLLGLAGSYNEQFF.